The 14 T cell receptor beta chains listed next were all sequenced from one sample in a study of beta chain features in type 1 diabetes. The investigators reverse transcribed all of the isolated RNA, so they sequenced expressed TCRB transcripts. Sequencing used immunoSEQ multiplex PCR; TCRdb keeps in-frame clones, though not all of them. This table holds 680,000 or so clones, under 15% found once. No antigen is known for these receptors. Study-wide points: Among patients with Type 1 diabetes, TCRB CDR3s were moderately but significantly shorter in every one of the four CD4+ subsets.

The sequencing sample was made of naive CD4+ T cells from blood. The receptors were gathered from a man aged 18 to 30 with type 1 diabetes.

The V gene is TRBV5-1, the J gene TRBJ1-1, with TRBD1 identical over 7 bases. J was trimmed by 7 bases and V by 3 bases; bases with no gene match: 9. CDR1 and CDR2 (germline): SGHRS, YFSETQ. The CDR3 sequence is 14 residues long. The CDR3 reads CASSWGQRENEAFF. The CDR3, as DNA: TGCGCCAGCAGCTGGGGACAGCGCGAGAATGAAGCTTTCTTT.

The CDR3 sequence: CASSGTRANTGELFF. The DNA of the CDR3 is TGTGCCAGCAGTGGGACAAGAGCGAACACCGGGGAGCTGTTTTTT. The chain carries TRBV7-9 and TRBJ2-2; D is perhaps TRBD1 (6 bases). The ends were cut back, 6 bases at V and 0 bases at J, with 11 bases in the middle. The CDR3 has 15 amino acids. Germline assignment: CDR1 SEHNR and CDR2 FQNEAQ (reference sequence).

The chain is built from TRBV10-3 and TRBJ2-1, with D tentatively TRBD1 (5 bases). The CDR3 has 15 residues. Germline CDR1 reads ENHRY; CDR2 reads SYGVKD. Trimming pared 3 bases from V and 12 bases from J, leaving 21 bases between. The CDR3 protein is CAISEEGAGAAGQFF. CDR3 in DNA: TGTGCCATCAGTGAAGAAGGGGCTGGGGCAGCTGGGCAGTTCTTC.

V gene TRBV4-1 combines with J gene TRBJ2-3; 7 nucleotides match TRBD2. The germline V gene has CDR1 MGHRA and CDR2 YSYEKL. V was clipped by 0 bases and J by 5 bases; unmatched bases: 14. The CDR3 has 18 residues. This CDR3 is CASSQEGVGAGKKDTQYF. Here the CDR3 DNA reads TGCGCCAGCAGCCAAGAAGGAGTGGGAGCGGGGAAGAAAGATACGCAGTATTTT.

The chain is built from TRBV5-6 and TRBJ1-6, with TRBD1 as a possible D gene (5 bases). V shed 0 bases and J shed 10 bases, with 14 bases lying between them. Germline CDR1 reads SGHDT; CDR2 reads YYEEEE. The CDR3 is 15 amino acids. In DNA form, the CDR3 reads TGTGCCAGCAGCTTGGGAGGGGTGCAGGGATCACCCCTCCACTTT. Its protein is CASSLGGVQGSPLHF. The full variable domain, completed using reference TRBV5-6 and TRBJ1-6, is DAGVTQSPTHLIKTRGQQVTLRCSPKSGHDTVSWYQQALGQGPQFIFQYYEEEERQRGNFPDRFSGHQFPNYSSELNVNALLLGDSALYLCASSLGGVQGSPLHFGNGTRLTVT.

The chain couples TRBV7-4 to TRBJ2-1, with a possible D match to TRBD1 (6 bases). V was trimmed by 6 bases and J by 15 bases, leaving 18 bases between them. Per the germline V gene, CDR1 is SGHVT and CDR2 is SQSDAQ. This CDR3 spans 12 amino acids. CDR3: CASSRCTGWRFF. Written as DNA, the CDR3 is TGTGCCAGCAGTCGGTGCACAGGGTGGCGGTTCTTC.

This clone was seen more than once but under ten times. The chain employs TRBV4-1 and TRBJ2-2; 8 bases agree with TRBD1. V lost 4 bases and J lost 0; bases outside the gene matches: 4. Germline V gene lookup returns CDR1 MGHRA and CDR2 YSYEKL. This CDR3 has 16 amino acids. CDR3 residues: CASSPDRAPNTGELFF. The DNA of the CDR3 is TGCGCCAGCAGCCCGGACAGGGCGCCGAACACCGGGGAGCTGTTTTTT.

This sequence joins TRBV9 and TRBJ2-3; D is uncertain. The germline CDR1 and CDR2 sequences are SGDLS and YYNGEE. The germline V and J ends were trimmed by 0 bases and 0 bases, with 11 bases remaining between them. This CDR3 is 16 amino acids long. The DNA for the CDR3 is TGTGCCAGCAGCGTAGTTTCAGGCTCTAGCACAGATACGCAGTATTTT. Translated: CASSVVSGSSTDTQYF.

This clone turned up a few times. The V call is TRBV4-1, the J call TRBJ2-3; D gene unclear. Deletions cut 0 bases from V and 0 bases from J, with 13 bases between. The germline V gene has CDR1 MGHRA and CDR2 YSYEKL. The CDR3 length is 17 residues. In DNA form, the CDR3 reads TGCGCCAGCAGCCAAGATCGGCAGGTCCCTAGCACAGATACGCAGTATTTT. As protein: CASSQDRQVPSTDTQYF.

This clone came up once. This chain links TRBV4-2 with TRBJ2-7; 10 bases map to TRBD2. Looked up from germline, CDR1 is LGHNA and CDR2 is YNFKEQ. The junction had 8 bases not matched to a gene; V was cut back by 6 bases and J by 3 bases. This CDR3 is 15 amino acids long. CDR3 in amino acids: CASRATLAGVYEQYF. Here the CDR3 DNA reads TGTGCCAGCAGGGCGACGCTAGCGGGGGTCTACGAGCAGTACTTC.

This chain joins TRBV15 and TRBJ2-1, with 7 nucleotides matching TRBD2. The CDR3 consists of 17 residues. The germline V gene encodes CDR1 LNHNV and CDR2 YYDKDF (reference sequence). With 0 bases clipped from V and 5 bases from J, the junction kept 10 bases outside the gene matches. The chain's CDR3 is CATSREIGDYTDNEQFF. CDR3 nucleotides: TGTGCCACCAGCAGAGAGATAGGGGACTACACTGACAATGAGCAGTTCTTC.

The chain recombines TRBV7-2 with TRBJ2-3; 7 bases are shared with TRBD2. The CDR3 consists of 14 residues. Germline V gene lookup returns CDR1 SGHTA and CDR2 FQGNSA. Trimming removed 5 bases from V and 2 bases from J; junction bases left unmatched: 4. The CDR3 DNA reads TGTGCCAGCAGCGCTAGCGGACTCACAGATACGCAGTATTTT. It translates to CASSASGLTDTQYF.

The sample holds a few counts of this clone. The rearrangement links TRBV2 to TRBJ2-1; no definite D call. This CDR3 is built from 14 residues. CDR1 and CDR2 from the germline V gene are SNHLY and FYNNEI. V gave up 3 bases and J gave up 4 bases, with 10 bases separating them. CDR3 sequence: CASSEVEQYNEQFF. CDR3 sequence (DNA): TGTGCCAGCAGTGAGGTTGAGCAATACAATGAGCAGTTCTTC.

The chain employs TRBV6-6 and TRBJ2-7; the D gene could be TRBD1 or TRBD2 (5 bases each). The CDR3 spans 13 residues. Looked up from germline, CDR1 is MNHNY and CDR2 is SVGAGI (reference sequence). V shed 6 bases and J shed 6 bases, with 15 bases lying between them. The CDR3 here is CASRRDAAREQYF. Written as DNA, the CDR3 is TGTGCCAGCAGACGGGACGCCGCCCGCGAGCAGTACTTC.